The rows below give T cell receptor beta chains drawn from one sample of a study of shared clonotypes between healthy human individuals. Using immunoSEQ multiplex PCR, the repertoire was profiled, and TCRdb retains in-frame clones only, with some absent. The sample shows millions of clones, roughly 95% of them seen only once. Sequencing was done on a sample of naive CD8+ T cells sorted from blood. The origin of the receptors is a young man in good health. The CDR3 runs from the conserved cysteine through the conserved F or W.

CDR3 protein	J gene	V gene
CASSEDRGGTEAFF	TRBJ1-1	TRBV2
CASSPGTGTSNYGYTF	TRBJ1-2	TRBV7-8
CASSSWASPSEKLFF	TRBJ1-4	TRBV11-2
CASSYPENPYEQYF	TRBJ2-7	TRBV19
CASSLSDRGGEQYF	TRBJ2-7	TRBV28
CATSPDRGAYEQYF	TRBJ2-7	TRBV15
CASSQRLLTEAFF	TRBJ1-1	TRBV4-1
CSVEMGVSSYEQYF	TRBJ2-7	TRBV29-1
CASSVATGGNEQFF	TRBJ2-1	TRBV10-1
CASSSPGGITEAFF	TRBJ1-1	TRBV28
CASSQVVFGSPLHF	TRBJ1-6	TRBV4-1
CASSLVSLAGYLLETQYF	TRBJ2-5	TRBV11-2
CASSLGTWGQPQHF	TRBJ1-5	TRBV6-1
CASSPGVLAGAYEQYF	TRBJ2-7	TRBV5-4
CASSLDRDRWITDTQYF	TRBJ2-3	TRBV14
CASSWGLLYEQYF	TRBJ2-7	TRBV7-2
CASSLQVEGITDTQYF	TRBJ2-3	TRBV5-8
CASSYIGAGYEQYF	TRBJ2-7	TRBV6-5
CASSEALGQRETQYF	TRBJ2-5	TRBV2
CASSVEDGQPQHF	TRBJ1-5	TRBV9
CAWSGTDYGYTF	TRBJ1-2	TRBV30
CASSGGTGGTIQQYF	TRBJ2-7	TRBV5-1
CASSFFAGANTGELFF	TRBJ2-2	TRBV5-1
CASSLGGYLGEQFF	TRBJ2-1	TRBV5-1
CASSQTTGDETEAFF	TRBJ1-1	TRBV4-3
CASSLDSKWQYF	TRBJ2-7	TRBV6-6
CASSERDGLLSSTDTQYF	TRBJ2-3	TRBV9
CASSPPQTRKYGYTF	TRBJ1-2	TRBV7-9